Listed below are T cell receptor beta chains from one sample, sequenced in a study of cytomegalovirus exposure and HLA in healthy donors. Libraries were prepared by immunoSEQ multiplex PCR; TCRdb keeps only in-frame clonotypes and omits some of them. Altogether about 180,000 clones are present, approximately 80% being singletons, with the ten largest covering around 3.1%. Specimen: PBMCs. The receptors here all came from a woman in her forties or fifties in good health and CMV-seropositive. The CDR3 runs from the conserved cysteine through the conserved F or W. The D gene is left open where the match is weak. The size of a clone is reported for some rows only, either as once, few or many, or as a class for expanded clones.

d_gene,j_gene,v_gene,abundance,CDR3nt,CDR3aa
TRBD1,TRBJ1-2,TRBV28,NA,TGTGCCAGCAGTTGGGGACAGAACTATGGCTACACCTTC,CASSWGQNYGYTF
TRBD1,TRBJ1-4,TRBV18,NA,TGTGCCAGCTCACCGGAGATACCCGGGACAGGTTATGAAAAACTGTTTTTT,CASSPEIPGTGYEKLFF
NA,TRBJ1-1,TRBV11-3,NA,TGTGCCAGCAGCTTCGACAGGAACACTGAAGCTTTCTTT,CASSFDRNTEAFF
NA,TRBJ2-7,TRBV7-2,NA,TGTGCCAGCAGCCATTGGGGGGCTCGGGGGGCTAATTCCTACGAGCAGTACTTC,CASSHWGARGANSYEQYF
NA,TRBJ1-2,TRBV10-3,once,TGTGCCATCAGTGAGTCCCGGGACTCCCGCTCCTACACCTTC,CAISESRDSRSYTF
TRBD2,TRBJ2-7,TRBV7-9,NA,TGTGCCAGCAGCCCTGCGGGACTAGCCGGGCGCGAGCAGTACTTC,CASSPAGLAGREQYF
NA,TRBJ2-7,TRBV9,once,TGTGCCAGCAGCGTAGAGAGCGGTACGAGGGAGCAGTACTTC,CASSVESGTREQYF
NA,TRBJ1-6,TRBV30,NA,TGTGCCTGGAGTGTACCGCCTATTGGAGCTTCACCCCTCCACTTT,CAWSVPPIGASPLHF
TRBD2,TRBJ2-3,TRBV10-3,NA,TGTGCCATCAGTGCCCCTAAAAGCGGGGGGGGCCCAAGCACAGATACGCAGTATTTT,CAISAPKSGGGPSTDTQYF
NA,TRBJ1-3,TRBV7-9,NA,TGTGCCAGCAGCCCGGGACAAGGAAACACCATATATTTT,CASSPGQGNTIYF
TRBD2,TRBJ2-3,TRBV27,NA,TGTGCCAGCAGATCCGGCCGGCGGGGGGTAGGCACAGATACGCAGTATTTT,CASRSGRRGVGTDTQYF
TRBD1,TRBJ1-2,TRBV30,few,TGTGCCTGGAGTTTAGACAGGGGTTTACCCCTAAGTTATGGCTACACCTTC,CAWSLDRGLPLSYGYTF
NA,TRBJ2-7,TRBV9,NA,TGTGCCAGCAGCGCCGACGGGGGCTCCTACGAGCAGTACTTC,CASSADGGSYEQYF